This entry is about one T cell receptor (beta chain). As yet, its antigen is unknown. These data are taken from a study of STAT5B mutations in CD4+ large granular lymphocyte leukemia. The assay was run at survey level. The protocol was immunoSEQ multiplex PCR, while the TCRdb copy is restricted to in-frame clones and leaves out a portion. The sample includes about 32,000 clones, roughly two thirds of them seen just once. Germline V gives CDR1 SGHAT, CDR2 FQDESV (reference sequence). V gave up 1 base and J gave up 2 bases; unmatched junction bases: 8. CDR3 size: 19 residues. Study-wide results and limits: 8/27 top patient clones versus 2/35 control clones were TRBV06-family. CD4-sorted patient repertoires seemed more clonal than healthy CD4+ repertoires.

Healthy controls were blood donor buffy coats. The sequence was obtained from a human donor in good health. Source material: CD4+ T cells from blood buffy coats. The rearrangement uses TRBV11-1 and TRBJ2-1; 13 bases line up with TRBD2. The CDR3 DNA follows: TGTGCCAGCAGCTTAGGGACTAGCGGGGGACCTAGGGCCTACAATGAGCAGTTCTTC. Translated: CASSLGTSGGPRAYNEQFF.